The present TCR beta chain was sequenced within a study of T cell responses to AZD1222 COVID-19 vaccine. The assay was immunoSEQ multiplex PCR, and TCRdb's table has in-frame clones only and misses some. In the table there are some 180,000 clones, around 90% of which are singletons. From germline, CDR1 is ENHRY and CDR2 SYGVKD. With 10 bases clipped from V and 2 bases from J, the junction kept 7 bases outside the gene matches. There are 13 residues in the CDR3. Notes on the study in general: Across spike, vaccine-associated CD4 TCRs were found, dominant at 160-218 and 743-854. Compared with day 0, the breadth and depth of the Spike-specific TCR repertoire rose significantly after two doses of AZD1222. Nearly half of unique spike-specific TCRs reportedly avoided B.1.351 and B.1.1.7 mutated regions. Of the AZD1222 recipients, only five to seven were seropositive at baseline.

In regard to this clone: The antigen remains undetermined.

This clonotype was obtained from an adult who received the AZD1222 COVID-19 vaccine. V is TRBV10-3 and J is TRBJ2-7; 8 bases line up with TRBD1. The sample in question was peripheral blood, obtained 28 days after the second AZD1222 dose. The CDR3 DNA sequence: TGTGCCACGCAACAGACAGGGGCCTACGAGCAGTACTTC. It specifies CATQQTGAYEQYF.